This T cell receptor (beta chain) was sequenced for a study of T cell responses to AZD1222 COVID-19 vaccine. This CDR3 has 15 amino acids. Germline V gene data show CDR1 as LNHNV and CDR2 as YYDKDF (reference sequence). V gave up 1 base and J gave up 5 bases, with 14 bases separating them. With regard to this clone: Its antigen remains unknown.

Study-level results: Repertoires in all cases were sampled only once the peak T cell response had passed. White British people made up most donors, females outnumbered males, and clonal diversity was possibly underestimated. At study baseline, merely six AZD1222 recipients were seropositive. Spike as a whole was targeted by vaccine-associated CD4 TCRs, dominant at 160-218 and 743-854.

Sequencing used immunoSEQ multiplex PCR; TCRdb keeps in-frame clones, though not all of them. The data show 200,000 or so clones, roughly 92% seen once. The source of this sequence is an adult who received the AZD1222 COVID-19 vaccine. The chain uses TRBV15 and TRBJ2-5, with D perhaps matching TRBD2 (6 bases). The sequencing used peripheral blood, collected 28 days after the second AZD1222 dose. CDR3 sequence reads: CATSRVILAVETQYF. The CDR3, as DNA: TGTGCCACCAGCAGAGTAATACTAGCAGTGGAGACCCAGTACTTC. Based on the CDR3 plus reference TRBV15 and TRBJ2-5, the full variable domain is DAMVIQNPRYQVTQFGKPVTLSCSQTLNHNVMYWYQQKSSQAPKLLFHYYDKDFNNEADTPDNFQSRRPNTSFCFLDIRSPGLGDTAMYLCATSRVILAVETQYFGPGTRLLVL.